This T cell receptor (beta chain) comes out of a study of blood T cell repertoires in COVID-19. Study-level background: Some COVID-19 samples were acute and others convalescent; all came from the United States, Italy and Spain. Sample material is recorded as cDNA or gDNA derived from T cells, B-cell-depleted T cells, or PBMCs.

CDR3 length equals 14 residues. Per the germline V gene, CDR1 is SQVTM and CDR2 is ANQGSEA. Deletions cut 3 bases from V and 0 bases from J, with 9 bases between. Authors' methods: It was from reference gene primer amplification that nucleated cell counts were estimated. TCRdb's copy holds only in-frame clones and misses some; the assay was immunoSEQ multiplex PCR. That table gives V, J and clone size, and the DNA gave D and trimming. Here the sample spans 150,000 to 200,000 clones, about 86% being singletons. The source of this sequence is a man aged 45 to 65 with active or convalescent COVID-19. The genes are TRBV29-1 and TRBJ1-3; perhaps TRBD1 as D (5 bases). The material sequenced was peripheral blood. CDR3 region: CSVEEGPSGNTIYF. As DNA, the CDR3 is TGCAGCGTTGAGGAGGGGCCCTCTGGAAACACCATATATTTT. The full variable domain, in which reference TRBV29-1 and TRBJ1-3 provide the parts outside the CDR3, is SAVISQKPSRDICQRGTSLTIQCQVDSQVTMMFWYRQQPGQSLTLIATANQGSEATYESGFVIDKFPISRPNLTFSTLTVSNMSPEDSSIYLCSVEEGPSGNTIYFGEGSWLTVV.